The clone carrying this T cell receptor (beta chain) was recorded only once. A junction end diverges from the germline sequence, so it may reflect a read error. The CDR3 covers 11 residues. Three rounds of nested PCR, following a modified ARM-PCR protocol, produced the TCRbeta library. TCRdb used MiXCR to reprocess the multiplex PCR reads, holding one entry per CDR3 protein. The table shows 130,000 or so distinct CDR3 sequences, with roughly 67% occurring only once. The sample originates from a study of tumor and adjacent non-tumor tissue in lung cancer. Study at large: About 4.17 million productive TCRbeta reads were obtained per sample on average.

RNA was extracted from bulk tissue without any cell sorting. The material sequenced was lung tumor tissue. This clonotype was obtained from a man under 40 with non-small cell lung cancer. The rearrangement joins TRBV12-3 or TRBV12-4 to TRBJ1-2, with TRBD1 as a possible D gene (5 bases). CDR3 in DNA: TGTGCGAGCAGTGTAGGGACTAGTTACACCTTC. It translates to CASSVGTSYTF.